These 23 T cell receptor beta chains were all obtained from the same sample, sequenced in a study of blood T cell repertoires in COVID-19. Here immunoSEQ multiplex PCR was the method, and the copy in TCRdb shows in-frame clones only, minus some. The sample consists of roughly 70,000 clones, approximately 78% of them appearing once. The specimen was peripheral blood. The receptors stem from a woman older than 75 with active or convalescent COVID-19.

The V gene is TRBV19, the J gene TRBJ1-5; a weak D match, TRBD1 (6 bases). The CDR3 length is 15 residues. The germline gives CDR1 LNHDA, CDR2 SQIVND (reference sequence). Trimming removed 2 bases at V and 7 bases at J, with 15 bases between. The CDR3 here is CASSIFSGEGQPQHF. DNA of the CDR3: TGTGCCAGTAGTATATTTTCAGGGGAAGGGCAGCCCCAGCATTTT.

The gene calls are TRBV6-2 or TRBV6-3 and TRBJ2-1; tentative D call: TRBD1 (6 bases). CDR1 and CDR2 from the germline V gene are MNHEY and SVGEGT. Trimming stripped 5 bases from V and 15 bases from J, with 23 bases between. This CDR3 has 14 amino acids. CDR3 in amino acids: CASSISTGATSPFF. In DNA, the CDR3 is TGTGCCAGCAGTATTTCGACAGGTGCTACTAGTCCGTTCTTC.

This chain connects TRBV6-6 to TRBJ2-5; tentative D call: TRBD2 (5 bases). V lost 7 bases and J lost 1, with 13 bases in between. The CDR3 totals 14 residues. Germline lookup yields CDR1 MNHNY and CDR2 SVGAGI (reference sequence). This CDR3 is CASTLVGVQETQYF. CDR3 nucleotides: TGTGCCAGCACCCTCGTCGGGGTCCAAGAGACCCAGTACTTC.

The rearrangement uses TRBV4-2 and TRBJ2-2, with 10 bases that match TRBD2. V dropped 8 bases and J dropped 5; count of bases not matched to a gene: 5. The CDR3 consists of 14 residues. Germline loops: CDR1 LGHNA, CDR2 YNFKEQ. CDR3 sequence reads: CASERGGPTGELFF. The CDR3 DNA follows: TGTGCCAGCGAGCGGGGGGGCCCAACCGGGGAGCTGTTTTTT.

V usage is TRBV27 and J usage is TRBJ1-4, with a weak D call TRBD1 (6 bases). CDR1 MNHEY and CDR2 SMNVEV come from the germline V gene (reference sequence). The CDR3 is made up of 15 amino acids. V was shortened by 6 bases and J by 6 bases, with 17 bases between the two germline ends. The CDR3 region is CASSRTGLVDEKLFF. DNA of the CDR3: TGTGCCAGCAGCCGCACAGGGCTCGTGGATGAAAAACTGTTTTTT.

The chain links TRBV19 to TRBJ2-5; possible D gene TRBD1, 5 bases. V was clipped by 5 bases and J by 2 bases, with 9 bases between them. Germline values: CDR1 LNHDA, CDR2 SQIVND (reference sequence). The CDR3 is 13 amino acids. DNA of the CDR3: TGTGCCAGTAGTGACAGAAGTCAAGAGACCCAGTACTTC. Translating it yields CASSDRSQETQYF.

The rearrangement joins TRBV18 to TRBJ2-7; a possible D gene is TRBD2 (6 bases). The CDR3 contains 17 residues. V lost 0 bases to trimming and J lost 0 bases, with 15 bases between them. Germline CDR1 reads KGHSH; CDR2 reads LQKENI. The CDR3 loop reads CASSPPGWAGPSYEQYF. For the CDR3, the DNA is TGTGCCAGCTCACCACCGGGGTGGGCGGGACCCTCCTACGAGCAGTACTTC.

This chain uses TRBV30 with TRBJ2-3, with TRBD2 matching over 7 bases. The CDR3 extends over 14 amino acids. V lost 3 bases and J lost 4; bases outside the gene matches: 7. Germline V gene lookup returns CDR1 GTSNPN and CDR2 SVGIG (reference sequence). The CDR3 protein is CAWRVAGAPDTQYF. The CDR3 coding sequence is TGTGCCTGGAGGGTGGCGGGAGCTCCAGATACGCAGTATTTT.

The chain uses TRBV9 and TRBJ1-1; TRBD1 is a possible D gene (5 bases). The CDR3 contains 14 residues. V gave up 3 bases and J gave up 7 bases, with 16 bases separating them. CDR1 and CDR2 from the germline V gene are SGDLS and YYNGEE. The CDR3 loop is CASSAGTPGGEAFF. For the CDR3, the DNA is TGTGCCAGCAGCGCAGGAACACCGGGGGGTGAAGCTTTCTTT. The complete variable domain, with remaining parts taken from reference TRBV9 and TRBJ1-1, reads DSGVTQTPKHLITATGQRVTLRCSPRSGDLSVYWYQQSLDQGLQFLIQYYNGEERAKGNILERFSAQQFPDLHSELNLSSLELGDSALYFCASSAGTPGGEAFFGQGTRLTVV.

The V gene is TRBV5-1, the J gene TRBJ1-2, with 7 nucleotides matching TRBD1. The CDR3 consists of 17 residues. V was pared by 0 bases and J by 2 bases, with 10 bases of the junction left unmatched. The germline V gene encodes CDR1 SGHRS and CDR2 YFSETQ. CDR3 DNA: TGCGCCAGCAGCTTGGGACAGGGAAACCTAACGAACTATGGCTACACCTTC. This gives the protein CASSLGQGNLTNYGYTF.

The sample holds a few counts of this clone. The rearrangement joins TRBV18 to TRBJ1-2; 7 positions agree with TRBD1. V lost 6 bases to trimming and J lost 9 bases; unmatched junction nucleotides: 13. Germline CDR1 is KGHSH and CDR2 is LQKENI. The CDR3 has 14 residues. The CDR3 region has the DNA TGTGCCAGCTCCCCAGGGGGGGAGCGGGTGAGCTACACCTTC. Protein sequence: CASSPGGERVSYTF.

The rearrangement joins TRBV18 to TRBJ1-1; 10 bases map to TRBD1. Looked up from germline, CDR1 is KGHSH and CDR2 is LQKENI. The CDR3 loop spans 14 amino acids. V lost 8 bases, J lost 5 bases, and 8 bases stayed unmatched. The CDR3 sequence is CASTTGQGRTEAFF. In DNA, the CDR3 is TGTGCCAGCACTACGGGACAGGGGAGGACTGAAGCTTTCTTT.

This chain uses TRBV10-3 with TRBJ2-7, with 9 nucleotides matching TRBD2. The germline CDR1 and CDR2 sequences are ENHRY and SYGVKD. This CDR3 is built from 17 residues. V dropped 3 bases and J dropped 3; count of bases not matched to a gene: 12. The chain's CDR3 is CAISDGVRREGRYEQYF. Here the CDR3 DNA reads TGTGCCATCAGTGATGGGGTGCGGCGGGAGGGCCGCTACGAGCAGTACTTC.

This chain links TRBV28 with TRBJ1-2; TRBD1 is a possible D gene (5 bases). The CDR3 spans 15 residues. Looked up from germline, CDR1 is MDHEN and CDR2 is SYDVKM. Deletions cut 1 base from V and 5 bases from J, with 14 bases between. CDR3 residues: CASSLFSAGRYGYTF. The CDR3 coding sequence is TGTGCCAGCAGTTTATTCAGCGCAGGGAGGTATGGCTACACCTTC.

The chain joins TRBV3-1 (or the pseudogene TRBV3-2) to TRBJ2-2; 9 bases match TRBD2. V was pared by 10 bases and J by 3 bases, with 12 bases of the junction left unmatched. The CDR3 consists of 16 residues. CDR1 and CDR2 (germline): LGHDT, YNNKEL (reference sequence). CDR3 sequence reads: CATRWRGGQDTGELFF. CDR3 sequence (DNA): TGTGCCACCAGGTGGCGGGGGGGCCAGGACACCGGGGAGCTGTTTTTT.

The DNA of the CDR3 is TGTGCCAGCAGCTCGCCCAAATCCAGAGGCGGGAGTCTCTACGAGCAGTACTTC. Translating gives CASSSPKSRGGSLYEQYF. This chain joins TRBV7-2 and TRBJ2-7, with 7 bases fitting TRBD2. Unmatched junction bases numbered 18, after V lost 4 bases and J lost 3 bases. This CDR3 spans 18 amino acids. Germline V lookup: CDR1 SGHTA, CDR2 FQGNSA.

The chain links TRBV28 to TRBJ2-1; TRBD2 might be the D (6 bases). The germline V gene has CDR1 MDHEN and CDR2 SYDVKM. The CDR3 sequence is 13 residues long. The ends were cut back, 5 bases at V and 3 bases at J, with 8 bases in the middle. The CDR3 DNA reads TGTGCCAGCAGTGGGGACTTCTACAATGAGCAGTTCTTC. Its translation: CASSGDFYNEQFF. Drawing the rest from reference TRBV28 and TRBJ2-1, the complete variable domain is DVKVTQSSRYLVKRTGEKVFLECVQDMDHENMFWYRQDPGLGLRLIYFSYDVKMKEKGDIPEGYSVSREKKERFSLILESASTNQTSMYLCASSGDFYNEQFFGPGTRLTVL.

The rearrangement links TRBV21-1 to TRBJ1-5. TRBV21-1 is a pseudogene. The CDR3 is 14 amino acids. In nucleotides, the CDR3 is TGTGCCAGCAACTGGGGGGGGGTTTGGCAGCCCCAGCATTTT. The encoded protein is CASNWGGVWQPQHF.

J is TRBJ1-1 and V is TRBV4-1, with D unresolved. The CDR3 covers 16 residues. The V gene lost 1 base and the J gene lost 6 bases, with 18 bases spanning the gap. The germline CDR1 and CDR2 sequences are MGHRA and YSYEKL. CDR3 in DNA: TGCGCCAGCAGCCAAGGGTACATGAGGTACGCGTCTGAAGCTTTCTTT. This sequence encodes CASSQGYMRYASEAFF.

This chain uses TRBV4-1 with TRBJ2-7; 7 bases match TRBD2. This CDR3 is built from 18 residues. Germline V gene lookup returns CDR1 MGHRA and CDR2 YSYEKL. V lost 0 bases, J lost 4 bases, and 15 bases stayed unmatched. Here the CDR3 DNA reads TGCGCCAGCAGCCAAGAGGCGAGCGGTGCGGGGGAAGTTTACGAGCAGTACTTC. Translating gives CASSQEASGAGEVYEQYF.

The genes are TRBV18 and TRBJ2-3; 7 nucleotides agree with TRBD2. Trimming took 3 bases from V and 2 from J; bases not matched to a gene: 11. Per the germline V gene, CDR1 is KGHSH and CDR2 is LQKENI. The CDR3 runs to 17 residues. CDR3 DNA sequence: TGTGCCAGCTCACCGGTTTATATTCGGGGGGACACAGATACGCAGTATTTT. Protein product: CASSPVYIRGDTDTQYF.

This chain connects TRBV21-1 to TRBJ2-4; no check of the table's D call, TRBD2, against the DNA was made. TRBV21-1 is an annotated pseudogene. The CDR3 is 17 amino acids. CDR3 region: CASSKAWTSFPKNIQYF. Written as DNA, the CDR3 is TGTGCCAGCAGCAAAGCGTGGACTAGCTTTCCCAAAAACATTCAGTACTTC.

The chain links TRBV7-9 to TRBJ2-5; no definite D call. V was trimmed by 2 bases and J by 1 base, leaving 8 bases between them. Looked up from germline, CDR1 is SEHNR and CDR2 is FQNEAQ (reference sequence). CDR3 size: 14 residues. DNA of the CDR3: TGTGCCAGCAGCTTATTGGTAGTCCAAGAGACCCAGTACTTC. Protein: CASSLLVVQETQYF.